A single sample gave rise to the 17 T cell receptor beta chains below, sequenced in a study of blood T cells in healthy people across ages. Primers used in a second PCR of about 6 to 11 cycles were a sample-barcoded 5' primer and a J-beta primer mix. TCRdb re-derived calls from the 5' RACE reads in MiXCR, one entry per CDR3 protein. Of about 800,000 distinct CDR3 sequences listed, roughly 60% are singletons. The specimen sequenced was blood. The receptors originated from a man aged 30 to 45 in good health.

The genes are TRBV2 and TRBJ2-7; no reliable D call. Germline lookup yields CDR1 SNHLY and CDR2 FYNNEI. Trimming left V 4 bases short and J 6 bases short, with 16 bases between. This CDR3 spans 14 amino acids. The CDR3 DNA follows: TGTGCCAGCAGTGGAGACCGCCTAAGGGCCGAGCAGTACTTC. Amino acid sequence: CASSGDRLRAEQYF.

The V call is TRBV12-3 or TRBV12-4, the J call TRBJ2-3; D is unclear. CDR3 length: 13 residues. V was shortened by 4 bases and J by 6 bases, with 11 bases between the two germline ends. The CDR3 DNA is TGTGCCAGCAGTTGGCTGGCTGGGGATACGCAGTATTTT. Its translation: CASSWLAGDTQYF.

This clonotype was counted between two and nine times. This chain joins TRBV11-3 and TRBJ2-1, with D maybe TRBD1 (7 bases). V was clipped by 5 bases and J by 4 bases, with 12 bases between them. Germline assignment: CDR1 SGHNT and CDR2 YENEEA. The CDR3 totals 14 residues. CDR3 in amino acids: CASSPQGGYNEQFF. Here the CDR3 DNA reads TGTGCCAGCAGCCCCCAGGGGGGATACAATGAGCAGTTCTTC.

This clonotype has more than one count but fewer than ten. CDR3 sequence: CASSPRGGPYEQYF. The CDR3 nucleotides are TGTGCCAGCAGCCCTCGGGGGGGTCCCTACGAGCAGTACTTC. This chain joins TRBV7-2 and TRBJ2-5; 8 bases are a match to TRBD2. The J call may be incorrect, as the DNA end agrees better with TRBJ2-7. Germline-derived CDR1 and CDR2 are SGHTA and FQGNSA. The CDR3 has 14 amino acids.

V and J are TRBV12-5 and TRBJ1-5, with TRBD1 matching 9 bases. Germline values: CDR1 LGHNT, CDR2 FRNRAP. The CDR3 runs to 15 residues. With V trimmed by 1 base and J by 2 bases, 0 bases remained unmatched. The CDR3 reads CASGLGTGGNQPQHF. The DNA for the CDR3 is TGTGCTAGTGGTTTGGGGACAGGGGGCAATCAGCCCCAGCATTTT.

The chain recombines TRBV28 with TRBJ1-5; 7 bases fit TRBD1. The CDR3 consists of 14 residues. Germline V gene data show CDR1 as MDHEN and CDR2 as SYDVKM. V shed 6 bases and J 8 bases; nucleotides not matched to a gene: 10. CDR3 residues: CASRSGGPGEPQHF. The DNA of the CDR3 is TGTGCCAGCAGGTCAGGGGGGCCTGGTGAGCCCCAGCATTTT.

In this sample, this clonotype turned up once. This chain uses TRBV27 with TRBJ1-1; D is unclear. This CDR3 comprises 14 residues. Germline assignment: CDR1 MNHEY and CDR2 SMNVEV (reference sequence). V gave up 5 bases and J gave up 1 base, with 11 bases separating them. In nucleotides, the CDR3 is TGTGCCAGCAGTCTGACTTGGGGGAACACTGAAGCTTTCTTT. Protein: CASSLTWGNTEAFF.

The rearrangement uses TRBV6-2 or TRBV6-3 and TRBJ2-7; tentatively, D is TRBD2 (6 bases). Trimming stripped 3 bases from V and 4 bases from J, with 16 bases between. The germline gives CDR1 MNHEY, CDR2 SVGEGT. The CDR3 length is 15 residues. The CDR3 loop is CASSYAGTLKYEQYF. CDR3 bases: TGTGCCAGCAGTTATGCCGGGACTCTGAAATACGAGCAGTACTTC.

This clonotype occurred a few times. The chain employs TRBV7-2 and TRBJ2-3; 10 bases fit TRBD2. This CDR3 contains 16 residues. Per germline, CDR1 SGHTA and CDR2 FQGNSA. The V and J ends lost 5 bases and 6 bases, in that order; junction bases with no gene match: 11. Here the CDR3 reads CASSPKSGGAADTQYF. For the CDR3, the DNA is TGTGCCAGCAGCCCCAAAAGCGGGGGGGCCGCGGATACGCAGTATTTT.

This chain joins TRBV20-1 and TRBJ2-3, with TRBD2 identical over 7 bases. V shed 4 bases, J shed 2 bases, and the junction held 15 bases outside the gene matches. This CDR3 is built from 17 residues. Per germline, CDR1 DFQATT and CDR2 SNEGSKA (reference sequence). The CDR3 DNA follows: TGCAGTGCTACCAAAACGGCGGGGCGGGAGAACACAGATACGCAGTATTTT. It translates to CSATKTAGRENTDTQYF.

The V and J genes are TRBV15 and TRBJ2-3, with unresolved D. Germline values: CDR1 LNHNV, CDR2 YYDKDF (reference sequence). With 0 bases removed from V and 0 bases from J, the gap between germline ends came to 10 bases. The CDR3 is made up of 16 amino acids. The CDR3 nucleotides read TGTGCCACCAGCAGAGAGAGCCTCGGGAGCACAGATACGCAGTATTTT. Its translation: CATSRESLGSTDTQYF. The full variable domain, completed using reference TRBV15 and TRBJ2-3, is DAMVIQNPRYQVTQFGKPVTLSCSQTLNHNVMYWYQQKSSQAPKLLFHYYDKDFNNEADTPDNFQSRRPNTSFCFLDIRSPGLGDTAMYLCATSRESLGSTDTQYFGPGTRLTVL.

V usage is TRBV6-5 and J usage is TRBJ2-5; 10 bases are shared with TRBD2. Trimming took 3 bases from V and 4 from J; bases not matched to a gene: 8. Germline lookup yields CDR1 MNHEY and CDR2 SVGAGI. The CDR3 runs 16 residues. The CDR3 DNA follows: TGTGCCAGCAGTTATAGCGGGGGGCGGGAAGGAGAGACCCAGTACTTC. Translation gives CASSYSGGREGETQYF.

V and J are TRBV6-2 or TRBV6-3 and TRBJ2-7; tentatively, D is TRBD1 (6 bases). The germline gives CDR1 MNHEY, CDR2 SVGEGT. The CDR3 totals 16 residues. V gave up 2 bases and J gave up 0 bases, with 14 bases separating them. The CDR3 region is CASSYPGTTISYEQYF. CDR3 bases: TGTGCCAGCAGTTACCCGGGGACAACGATCTCCTACGAGCAGTACTTC.

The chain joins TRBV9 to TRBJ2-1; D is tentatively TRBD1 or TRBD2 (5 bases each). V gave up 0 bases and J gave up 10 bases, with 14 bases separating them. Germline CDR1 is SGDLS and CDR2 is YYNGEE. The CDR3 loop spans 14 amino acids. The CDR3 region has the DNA TGTGCCAGCAGCGTAGCTCCCCAGGGAGCCGAGCAGTTCTTC. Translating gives CASSVAPQGAEQFF.

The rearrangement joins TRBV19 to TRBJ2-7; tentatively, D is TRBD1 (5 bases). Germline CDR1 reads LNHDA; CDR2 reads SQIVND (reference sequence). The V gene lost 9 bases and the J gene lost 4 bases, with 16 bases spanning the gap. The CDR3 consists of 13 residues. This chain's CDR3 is CASRMQGSYEQYF. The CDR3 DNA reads TGTGCCAGCCGTATGCAGGGTTCTTACGAGCAGTACTTC.

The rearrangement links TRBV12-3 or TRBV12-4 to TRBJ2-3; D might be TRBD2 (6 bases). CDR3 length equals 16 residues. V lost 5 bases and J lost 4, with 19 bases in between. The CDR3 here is CASSILAFGAADTQYF. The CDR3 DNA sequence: TGTGCCAGCAGTATACTAGCATTCGGGGCAGCAGATACGCAGTATTTT.

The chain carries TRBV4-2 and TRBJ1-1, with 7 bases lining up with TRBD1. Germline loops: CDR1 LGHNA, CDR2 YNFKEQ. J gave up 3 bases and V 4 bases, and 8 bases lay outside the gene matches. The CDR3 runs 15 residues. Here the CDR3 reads CASSRADRDDTEAFF. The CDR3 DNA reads TGTGCCAGCAGCCGAGCAGACAGGGATGACACTGAAGCTTTCTTT.